These T cell receptor beta chains were read from a single sample in a study of blood T cells in healthy people across ages. From the 5' RACE reads, TCRdb called clonotypes with MiXCR, one entry per CDR3 protein. The table records 750,000 to 950,000 distinct CDR3 sequences, about 55% of them present only once. The sequencing input was blood. These TCRs come from an elderly man in good health. The CDR3 runs from the conserved cysteine through the conserved F or W. D genes are given only for firm matches. A clone size is listed for some rows: how often the clone was seen (once, few, many), or a class if it is expanded.

>TRBV15|NA|TRBD2|TRBJ2-1
TGTGCCACCAGCAGAGATTTTTCGGGGACTAGCGGGAGAATTGGGCAGTTCTTC
CATSRDFSGTSGRIGQFF
>TRBV7-2|few|NA|TRBJ1-1
TGTGCCAGCAGCTTAGAAATGAGGGCTCGGGGTCTGGCTTTCTTT
CASSLEMRARGLAFF
>TRBV10-3|NA|TRBD1|TRBJ2-5
TGTGCCATCAGCCCAACAGGGGTTGGGGAGACCCAGTACTTC
CAISPTGVGETQYF
>TRBV7-2|NA|NA|TRBJ2-3
TGTGCCAGCAGCTTATCCCTTGGTGGCAGATACGCGTATTTT
CASSLSLGGRYAYF
>TRBV29-1|few|NA|TRBJ1-1
TGCAGCGTTAGAAAACAGGCCCTGAACACTGAAGCTTTCTTT
CSVRKQALNTEAFF
>TRBV6-1|NA|TRBD2|TRBJ2-3
TGTGCCAGCAGCACCCCAACTAGCGGGAGGCCGCGAGGCACAGATACGCAGTATTTT
CASSTPTSGRPRGTDTQYF
>TRBV10-1|NA|TRBD2|TRBJ2-1
TGCGCCAGCAGTGGGGGGCTAGCGGGAGAGAGTGAGCAGTTCTTC
CASSGGLAGESEQFF
>TRBV5-1|NA|NA|TRBJ2-6
TGCGCCAGCAGCTTGGGACTCCTAGTCCCATTGGGGGCCAACGTCCTGACTTTC
CASSLGLLVPLGANVLTF
>TRBV21-1|few|NA|TRBJ1-2
TGTGCCAGCATTCCGGACAGGGCGGGAGGCTACACCTTC
CASIPDRAGGYTF
>TRBV18|many|TRBD1|TRBJ2-7
TGTGCCAGCTCAGGGACAGGGCTCTACGAGCAGTACTTC
CASSGTGLYEQYF
>TRBV6-5|NA|NA|TRBJ1-6
TGTGCCAGCAGTTACGGCAGACGGAGCTCCTATAATTCACCCCTCCACTTT
CASSYGRRSSYNSPLHF
>TRBV7-8|NA|TRBD1|TRBJ2-7
TGTGCCAGCAGCTTAGTCCAGGGGGAAGACTACGAGCAGTACTTC
CASSLVQGEDYEQYF
>TRBV3-1|NA|NA|TRBJ2-4
TGTGCCAGCACCCTCCAGGGGACGGACATTCAGTACTTC
CASTLQGTDIQYF
>TRBV9|NA|NA|TRBJ2-1
TGTGCCAGCAGCGTGGGATCGACAGGAGCGCGAGAGCAGTTCTTC
CASSVGSTGAREQFF
>TRBV11-2|NA|TRBD1|TRBJ1-3
TGTGCCAGCAGTTCCGACAGGGTTGGAAACACCATATATTTT
CASSSDRVGNTIYF
>TRBV9|NA|NA|TRBJ2-3
TGTGCCAGCAGCTTCCGGGACCGCACAGATACGCAGTATTTT
CASSFRDRTDTQYF
>TRBV3-1|few|TRBD1|TRBJ2-2
TGTGCCAGCAGAAAACAGGACAGGGGGAACACCGGGGAGCTGTTTTTT
CASRKQDRGNTGELFF
>TRBV6-6|few|TRBD1|TRBJ2-7
TGTGCCAGCAGGACGACAGGGGGCGCCGCGGACGAGCAGTACTTC
CASRTTGGAADEQYF